This T cell receptor beta chain was retrieved from a study of shared clonotypes between healthy human individuals. The study enrolled healthy HIV-negative adults without recent acute infections or vaccinations as donors. Splitting of CD4+ cells produced CD45RA+ naive and CD45RA-negative memory subsets. Notes on the study in general: Relative to memory subsets, naive subsets generally showed larger estimated richness. Collection of samples was limited to blood; tissue repertoires likely differ.

Germline V gene data show CDR1 as MNHEY and CDR2 as SVGAGI. The CDR3 loop spans 15 amino acids. V shed 6 bases, J shed 0 bases, and the junction held 3 bases outside the gene matches. The count of this clone is one. As yet, its antigen is unknown. Sequencing used immunoSEQ multiplex PCR; TCRdb keeps in-frame clones, though not all of them. The repertoire holds more than 2 million clones, with 95% as singletons. What was sequenced was naive CD4+ T cells sorted from blood. Stated subset: CD45RA+ positively selected. V and J are TRBV6-5 and TRBJ2-3; 10 nucleotides line up with TRBD2. The clonotype originates from a man younger than 30 in good health. CDR3 protein: CASRGLAVSTDTQYF. DNA for the CDR3: TGTGCCAGCAGAGGACTAGCGGTGAGCACAGATACGCAGTATTTT.